A single sample gave rise to the 7 T cell receptor beta chains below, sequenced in a study of T-cell reconstitution after alpha-beta-depleted transplantation in children. The authors prepared the TCRbeta library with unique molecular identifiers. MiXCR, applied by TCRdb to the PCR reads, yields one record per CDR3 protein. The sample includes about 600,000 distinct CDR3 sequences, 23% of them seen just once. The sequenced sample was PBMCs, mostly from graft donor cells, obtained 360 days after TCRalphabeta/CD19-depleted stem cell transplant. Receptors originate from a boy under three years old who had a stem cell transplant for acute myeloid leukemia, so the T cells may come from the graft donor.

The rearrangement uses TRBV27 and TRBJ1-2, with TRBD1 matching 9 bases. V shed 2 bases, J shed 7 bases, and the junction held 5 bases outside the gene matches. Looked up from germline, CDR1 is MNHEY and CDR2 is SMNVEV (reference sequence). The CDR3 runs to 14 residues. CDR3 sequence: CASSLTGGGGGYTF. For the CDR3, the DNA is TGTGCCAGCAGTTTAACAGGGGGCGGTGGTGGCTACACCTTC.

A word on this clonotype: Possible read error: a much larger clone is one base away. The rearrangement uses TRBV4-3 and TRBJ2-7, with D possibly being TRBD1 or TRBD2 (5 bases each). The germline V gene has CDR1 LGHNA and CDR2 YSLEER. Trimming stripped 0 bases from V and 2 bases from J, with 8 bases between. The CDR3 consists of 14 residues. DNA for the CDR3: TGCGCCAGCAGCCAAGATCTGGGACCCTACGAGCAGTACTTC. It translates to CASSQDLGPYEQYF.

This clonotype was recorded at least ten times. This chain uses TRBV29-1 with TRBJ1-1; maybe TRBD1 (5 bases). The germline gives CDR1 SQVTM, CDR2 ANQGSEA. The V end was cut by 1 base, the J end by 0 bases, with 12 bases between. The CDR3 contains 15 residues. The DNA for the CDR3 is TGCAGCGTTGAAGTGAGGGGCCTTATGAACACTGAAGCTTTCTTT. It yields the protein CSVEVRGLMNTEAFF.

This clonotype was counted a few times. The CDR3 loop reads CASSLAYVDEQYV. The DNA of the CDR3 is TGTGCCAGCAGCTTGGCGTACGTGGACGAGCAGTACGTC. V usage is TRBV5-5 and J usage is TRBJ2-7; no firm D call. Germline lookup yields CDR1 SGHKS and CDR2 YYEKEE (reference sequence). Trimming stripped 0 bases from V and 5 bases from J, with 9 bases between. This CDR3 is 13 amino acids long.

This clonotype turned up a few times. The chain combines TRBV6-1 with TRBJ1-4; 8 bases align to TRBD1. Trimming at V came to 7 bases and at J to 3 bases, leaving 4 bases not matched to a gene. CDR1 and CDR2 from the germline V gene are MNHNS and SASEGT. The CDR3 is made up of 14 amino acids. CDR3 sequence: CASTSGGSNEKLFF. The CDR3 DNA reads TGTGCCAGCACCTCAGGGGGCTCTAATGAAAAACTGTTTTTT.

This clonotype was picked up many times. This chain connects TRBV10-3 to TRBJ2-3; 7 bases match TRBD2. CDR1 and CDR2 (germline): ENHRY, SYGVKD. CDR3 length: 15 residues. The V segment lost 8 bases and the J segment 4 bases; nucleotides outside the gene matches: 12. The CDR3 DNA reads as TGTGCCATCGGTTCGGGAGGTTTAGACGCAGATACGCAGTATTTT. As protein: CAIGSGGLDADTQYF.

Concerning this clonotype: A junction boundary mismatches the germline segment, possibly from a read error. The chain couples TRBV6-6 to TRBJ2-1; TRBD1 is a possible D gene (6 bases). The CDR3 consists of 12 residues. CDR1 and CDR2 (germline): MNHNY, SVGAGI (reference sequence). CDR3 sequence: CASSYPRDTLVF. DNA of the CDR3: TGTGCCAGCAGTTACCCCCGGGACACCCTGGTCTTC.